This T cell receptor beta chain was found in a study of cytotoxic CD8 clonotypes in ibrutinib-treated CLL. For the study at large: The taking of response samples occurred after a median about 13 months of treatment, with a range of 6 to 36. Across samples, productive templates numbered a few hundred thousand and productive rearrangements reached 94,082 on average.

Remarks on this clone: Its antigen remains unidentified.

Study results and caveats: Baseline clonality, above age-matched healthy donor levels, tracked circulating CD8+ T-cell counts. Among the clonotypes, public ones were uncommon and contracted or held stable on treatment.

Assay used: immunoSEQ multiplex PCR; TCRdb lists only in-frame clones, some missing. The sample contains some 300,000 clones, about 77% of which appear only once. The V and J ends lost 3 bases and 7 bases respectively, with 21 bases between them. CDR3 length equals 16 residues. Germline V CDR1 and CDR2: MNHEY, SMNVEV (reference sequence). The sample was PBMCs, taken before ibrutinib treatment. The sequence was collected from a human donor with chronic lymphocytic leukemia. The V gene is TRBV27, the J gene TRBJ1-2, with a tentative D call TRBD1 (6 bases). The CDR3 sequence: CASSFLSGANRRGYTF. The CDR3 DNA follows: TGTGCCAGCAGTTTCCTTTCAGGGGCCAACCGGCGTGGCTACACCTTC.